This T cell receptor beta chain is from a study of T cells in Graves' hyperthyroidism and ophthalmopathy. This CDR3 spans 15 amino acids. Germline assignment: CDR1 SGHTA and CDR2 FQGNSA. Trimming took 6 bases from V and 0 from J, leaving 11 bases between them. RNA transcripts provided the source from which TCR beta CDR3 regions were amplified. The HTBI primer set drove a first-round RT-PCR of the TCR CDR3. Each CDR3 protein is one row after TCRdb ran MiXCR on the multiplex PCR reads. This sample has hundreds of thousands of distinct CDR3 sequences, with roughly 14% found just once. This clonotype was picked up many times.

V is TRBV7-2 and J is TRBJ2-2, with a weak D call TRBD1 (5 bases). This clonotype originated in a woman aged 35 to 49 with Graves' ophthalmopathy. The sequenced sample consisted of blood. CDR3 DNA: TGTGCCAGCAGTCTTACGACAGCGAACACCGGGGAGCTGTTTTTT. This codes for CASSLTTANTGELFF.